A single sample gave rise to the 22 T cell receptor beta chains below, sequenced in a study of tumor-infiltrating lymphocytes in primary liver carcinoma. With a constant-region primer, TCR beta cDNA was made from approximately 520 ng of total RNA. Libraries for TCR beta were built through three nested multiplex PCR rounds, which together made up a slightly modified ARM-PCR procedure. The first two PCR rounds, around 11 cycles each, used TRBV1-TRBV30 forward primers and a C-beta reverse primer. TCRdb re-called the multiplex PCR reads with MiXCR, one entry per CDR3 protein. The sample includes under 45,000 distinct CDR3 sequences, roughly 80% of them seen just once. Co-extraction of both nucleic acids (RNA and DNA) used roughly 20-33 mg of unsorted bulk tissue. The sample taken for sequencing was liver tumor tissue from sampling region 4. The subset was: tumor region T4, right-lateral pole. All receptors come from a man aged 40-49 years with primary liver carcinoma and hepatitis B virus infection.

A note on this clonotype: The CDR3 end shows no conserved phenylalanine or tryptophan, and so a read error is likely. The DNA is omitted, as the CDR3 cannot be located on it reliably, and the CDR3 follows TCRdb's listing. The chain uses TRBV2 and TRBJ2-3. The length of the CDR3 is 11 amino acids, counting both ends. Germline V CDR1 and CDR2: SNHLY, FYNNEI. Here the CDR3 reads CASSFDDTQYL.

The chain carries TRBV7-9 and TRBJ2-5; TRBD1 or TRBD2 may be the D gene (6 bases each). CDR3 size: 17 residues. Germline V lookup: CDR1 SEHNR, CDR2 FQNEAQ (reference sequence). Trimming cost V 5 bases and J 5 bases, with 24 bases left between them. The chain's CDR3 is CASSLCDGGSYRETQYF. The CDR3 DNA reads as TGTGCCAGCAGCCTATGCGACGGGGGCTCATATCGGGAGACCCAGTACTTC. Based on the CDR3 plus reference TRBV7-9 and TRBJ2-5, the full variable domain is DTGVSQNPRHKITKRGQNVTFRCDPISEHNRLYWYRQTLGQGPEFLTYFQNEAQLEKSRLLSDRFSAERPKGSFSTLEIQRTEQGDSAMYLCASSLCDGGSYRETQYFGPGTRLLVL.

This clonotype was counted a few times. The chain has TRBV7-2 and TRBJ2-7, with D possibly being TRBD2 (6 bases). With 2 bases removed from V and 2 bases from J, the gap between germline ends came to 19 bases. The germline V gene has CDR1 SGHTA and CDR2 FQGNSA. The CDR3 is 17 amino acids. The CDR3 DNA reads TGTGCCAGCAGCTTAAGCCCCAGCAGCGGGTTAACCTACGAGCAGTACTTC. It yields the protein CASSLSPSSGLTYEQYF.

Comments on this clonotype: Relative to the germline gene, one junction end is altered; a read error may explain this. J is TRBJ2-6 and V is TRBV4-3; D is perhaps TRBD1 (5 bases). Germline V gene data show CDR1 as LGHNA and CDR2 as YSLEER. The CDR3 sequence is 17 residues long. CDR3 nucleotides: TGCGGCAGCAGCCATGATGGGTCAGGGCGTGGGGCCAACGTCCTGACTTTC. It yields the protein CGSSHDGSGRGANVLTF.

The chain joins TRBV11-2 to TRBJ2-3; TRBD2 might be the D (6 bases). This CDR3 contains 13 residues. Germline CDR1 SGHAT, CDR2 FQNNGV. Trimming left V 7 bases short and J 6 bases short, with 14 bases between. CDR3: CASNSRGVDTQYF. The CDR3 DNA reads as TGTGCCAGCAACTCCCGCGGGGTCGATACGCAGTATTTT.

On this clonotype itself: Here the CDR3 omits its conserved ending phenylalanine or tryptophan, so a read error is the likely source. The chain employs TRBV5-1 and TRBJ1-4; D is perhaps TRBD1 (6 bases). Trimming shortened V by 1 base and J by 2 bases, and 6 bases separated the two germline ends. The CDR3 covers 14 residues. The germline gives CDR1 SGHRS, CDR2 YFSETQ. CDR3 protein: CASSLQGTNEKLFP. The CDR3 DNA reads as TGCGCCAGCAGCTTGCAGGGGACTAATGAAAAACTGTTTCCT.

Concerning this clonotype itself: The missing conserved phenylalanine or tryptophan at the end of this CDR3 makes a read error likely. The chain has TRBV5-8 and TRBJ2-7, with 8 bases identical to TRBD2. Unmatched junction bases numbered 13, after V lost 2 bases and J lost 6 bases. This CDR3 has 16 amino acids. Germline V gene data show CDR1 as SGHTS and CDR2 as YDEGEE. CDR3 nucleotide sequence: TGTGCCAGCAGCTTCTCATTAGCGGGAACCGGGAGCGAGCAGTACTCC. Translation gives CASSFSLAGTGSEQYS.

This clonotype came up many times. The rearrangement uses TRBV28 and TRBJ1-5; D remains ambiguous. The CDR3 has 12 residues. The V end was cut by 1 base, the J end by 6 bases, with 4 bases between. CDR1 and CDR2 from the germline V gene are MDHEN and SYDVKM. CDR3 nucleotide sequence: TGTGCCAGCAGTTTATATGCTCAGCCCCAGCATTTT. Protein: CASSLYAQPQHF.

Concerning this clonotype itself: At one end the junction does not follow the germline gene, possibly because of a read error. This rearrangement joins TRBV11-1 to TRBJ2-3, with no clear D. The germline CDR1 and CDR2 sequences are SGHAT and FQDESV (reference sequence). The length of the CDR3 is 13 residues. CDR3 sequence reads: CASSLIRTDTQYF. In nucleotides, the CDR3 is TGTGCAAGCAGCTTGATCCGAACTGATACGCAGTATTTT.

Concerning this clonotype itself: A read error may account for a junction end that differs from germline. The chain uses TRBV11-2 and TRBJ2-2; D is perhaps TRBD1 (7 bases). The CDR3 contains 15 residues. Germline lookup yields CDR1 SGHAT and CDR2 FQNNGV. The CDR3 loop reads CVSSPTRGATGELFF. In nucleotides, the CDR3 is TGTGTCAGCAGCCCCACCAGGGGGGCAACCGGCGAACTGTTTTTT.

In the case of this clonotype: A read error is likely, as this CDR3 ends without the conserved phenylalanine or tryptophan. The chain employs TRBV14 and TRBJ2-7; D gene ambiguous. The CDR3 has 16 residues. Germline assignment: CDR1 SGHDN and CDR2 FVKESK. CDR3 residues: CVSSQGSQSSSYEQYL. In DNA, the CDR3 is TGTGTCAGCAGCCAAGGCTCGCAGTCATCCTCCTACGAGCAGTACCTC.

Turning to this clonotype: At one end, the junction sequence differs from germline, possibly due to a read error. V is TRBV30 and J is TRBJ2-3; D gene unclear. This CDR3 contains 11 residues. Germline V gives CDR1 GTSNPN, CDR2 SVGIG (reference sequence). As DNA, the CDR3 is TGTGCCTGGAGCCGGTCAGGTACGCAGAATTTT. Amino acid sequence: CAWSRSGTQNF.

This clonotype has more than one count but fewer than ten. The germline gene is not matched at one end of the junction; a read error may be the cause. The chain is built from TRBV6-5 and TRBJ1-1, with D perhaps TRBD1 (6 bases). This CDR3 is built from 13 residues. Germline V gene sequence: CDR1 MNHEY, CDR2 SVGAGI. The CDR3 region is CASSYMRDTETFF. The DNA of the CDR3 is TGTGCCAGCAGTTACATGAGGGACACTGAAACTTTCTTT.

This clonotype was counted a few times. The CDR3 bases are TGTGCCAGCAGCCAAGATAGAATTGGCGGGACCTCCAGGCGGCCCCAGCATTTT. The encoded protein is CASSQDRIGGTSRRPQHF. The rearrangement links TRBV4-2 to TRBJ1-5, with D maybe TRBD1 (5 bases). The CDR3 is 18 residues long. The V end was cut by 0 bases, the J end by 9 bases, with 24 bases between. The germline CDR1 and CDR2 sequences are LGHNA and YNFKEQ.

Concerning this clonotype itself: A junction boundary mismatches the germline segment, possibly from a read error. The chain employs TRBV11-2 and TRBJ2-3, with D possibly TRBD2 on 5 matching bases. The V gene's germline CDR1 is SGHAT and CDR2 FQNNGV. The CDR3 contains 14 residues. The CDR3 bases are TGTACCAGCGGCCCCCCGGGCCGGGCATATACGCAGTATTTT. Translated, it gives CTSGPPGRAYTQYF. The variable domain in full, completed from reference TRBV11-2 and TRBJ2-3, reads EAGVAQSPRYKIIEKRQSVAFWCNPISGHATLYWYQQILGQGPKLLIQFQNNGVVDDSQLPKDRFSAERLKGVDSTLKIQPAKLEDSAVYLCTSGPPGRAYTQYFGPGTRLTVL.

Regarding this clonotype: This sequence may be a read error, since a much larger clone differs from it by one base. The J gene is TRBJ2-3, the V gene TRBV18; D is undetermined. The V gene's germline CDR1 is KGHSH and CDR2 LQKENI. This CDR3 region has 15 residues. Trimming removed 4 bases at V and 0 bases at J, with 11 bases between. The CDR3 nucleotides read TGTGCCAGCTCACGAATAGTGGCGAGCACAGATACGCAGTATTTT. It codes for CASSRIVASTDTQYF.

Of note for this clonotype: At one boundary the junction diverges from the germline segment, which might be a read error. This chain joins TRBV11-3 and TRBJ2-1; no firm D call. The CDR3 is 14 residues long. From germline, CDR1 is SGHNT and CDR2 YENEEA. Here the CDR3 DNA reads TGTGCCAACAGCTTAGGCGTCTCGAACAATGAGCAGGTGTTC. It is translated as CANSLGVSNNEQVF.

This clonotype was observed once. Possible read error: a much larger clone is one base away. The chain joins TRBV2 to TRBJ2-1; 10 nucleotides line up with TRBD2. This CDR3 contains 16 residues. Germline V gives CDR1 SNHLY, CDR2 FYNNEI. CDR3 coding DNA: TGTACCACCAAAGAGGCTAGCGGGAGCTCCTACAATGAGCAGTTCTTC. Translated, it gives CTTKEASGSSYNEQFF. The variable domain in full, with the rest retrieved from reference TRBV2 and TRBJ2-1, is EPEVTQTPSHQVTQMGQEVILRCVPISNHLYFYWYRQILGQKVEFLVSFYNNEISEKSEIFDDQFSVERPDGSNFTLKIRSTKLEDSAMYFCTTKEASGSSYNEQFFGPGTRLTVL.

This clonotype was counted at least ten times. CDR3 coding DNA: TGCGCCAGCAGCTTGGCGCATCCATCCTACGAGCAGTACTTC. Amino acids: CASSLAHPSYEQYF. The V gene is TRBV5-1, the J gene TRBJ2-7; D remains ambiguous. The CDR3 covers 14 residues. The germline V gene has CDR1 SGHRS and CDR2 YFSETQ. The germline V and J ends were trimmed by 0 bases and 1 base, with 8 bases remaining between them. Using reference TRBV5-1 and TRBJ2-7 for the parts outside the CDR3, the full variable domain is KAGVTQTPRYLIKTRGQQVTLSCSPISGHRSVSWYQQTPGQGLQFLFEYFSETQRNKGNFPGRFSGRQFSNSRSEMNVSTLELGDSALYLCASSLAHPSYEQYFGPGTRLTVT.

As regards this clonotype: One end of the junction varies from germline; a read error may be responsible. V is TRBV30 and J is TRBJ2-4, with 7 bases lining up with TRBD2. CDR1 GTSNPN and CDR2 SVGIG come from the germline V gene (reference sequence). This CDR3 has 15 residues. CDR3 loop: CAWSNRGVTKDIQHF. The CDR3, as DNA: TGTGCCTGGAGTAACCGGGGGGTAACCAAAGACATTCAGCACTTC.

V gene TRBV6-2 or TRBV6-3 combines with J gene TRBJ2-7; D ambiguous. V lost 9 bases and J 3 bases, leaving 9 bases between the germline ends. The CDR3 totals 11 residues. The germline gives CDR1 MNHEY, CDR2 SVGEGT. The DNA for the CDR3 is TGTGCCAGGTCGGCGAGCTACGAGCAGTACTTC. Protein product: CARSASYEQYF.

This clonotype was recorded a few times. The chain is built from TRBV6-2 or TRBV6-3 and TRBJ1-1; D unresolved. Trimming took off 4 bases at V and 12 bases at J, with 18 bases between the two ends. Germline V gene sequence: CDR1 MNHEY, CDR2 SVGEGT. There are 13 residues in the CDR3. Here the CDR3 DNA reads TGTGCCAGCAGTTCCCCCCTTCGTACTGAGACTTTCTTT. It encodes CASSSPLRTETFF.